This TCR beta chain was obtained from a study of blood T cell repertoires in COVID-19. The wider study: There were acute and convalescent COVID-19 samples, and they came from the United States, Italy and Spain.

The sample holds one count of this clone. Only in-frame clones appear in the TCRdb table, and some are missing; sequencing was by immunoSEQ multiplex PCR. The sample includes about 490,000 clones, 70% to 90% of them seen just once. CDR1 and CDR2 from the germline V gene are SGHVS and FNYEAQ. The length of the CDR3 is 15 residues. The V segment lost 1 base and the J segment 5 bases; nucleotides outside the gene matches: 8. The clonotype comes from a human donor in a cohort sampled during active COVID-19. V gene TRBV7-6 combines with J gene TRBJ2-7, with TRBD2 identical over 7 bases. Material for sequencing was peripheral blood. For the CDR3, the DNA is TGTGCCAGCAGCTTAGTATCCGAGAGCGGGAACGAGCAGTACTTC. Its translation: CASSLVSESGNEQYF.